A selection of T cell receptor beta chains follows, all from one sample in a study of graft-versus-host responses after intestinal transplantation. The protocol was immunoSEQ multiplex PCR, while the TCRdb copy is restricted to in-frame clones and leaves out a portion. The sample consists of about 23,000 clones, roughly two fifths of them appearing once. The input for sequencing was alloreactive CD8+ T cells from a mixed lymphocyte reaction culture, taken before transplantation. The receptor set was obtained from a human patient who was an organ donor for intestinal transplantation. Both conserved end residues are part of each CDR3. D genes are given only for firm matches. Where a row states a size, it is once, few, many or the class of an expanded clone; other rows omit it.

D gene	clone size	V gene	J gene	CDR3 protein	CDR3 DNA
.	.	TRBV28	TRBJ2-4	CASSPPGTLAKNIQYF	TGTGCCAGCAGTCCTCCCGGGACCTTAGCCAAAAACATTCAGTACTTC
TRBD1	few	TRBV6-6	TRBJ2-7	CASSYGTGYEQYF	TGTGCCAGCAGTTACGGGACAGGGTACGAGCAGTACTTC
TRBD1	.	TRBV10-3	TRBJ1-2	CAISALGQGGGYTF	TGTGCCATCAGTGCCCTGGGACAGGGAGGTGGCTACACCTTC
TRBD1	.	TRBV5-6	TRBJ2-7	CASSFRGTEPYEQYF	TGTGCCAGCAGCTTTAGAGGGACAGAACCTTACGAGCAGTACTTC
TRBD1	.	TRBV10-3	TRBJ1-3	CAISKMDRAGNTIYF	TGTGCCATCAGCAAAATGGACAGGGCTGGAAACACCATATATTTT
.	.	TRBV28	TRBJ1-2	CASMQGWGNYGYTF	TGTGCCAGCATGCAGGGATGGGGCAACTATGGCTACACCTTC
.	.	TRBV2	TRBJ1-1	CAIDGIPYPLNTEAFF	TGTGCCATCGATGGGATCCCATATCCCCTGAACACTGAAGCTTTCTTT
TRBD1	.	TRBV27	TRBJ1-1	CATLRDSLSEAFF	TGTGCCACCCTCCGGGACAGTTTATCTGAAGCTTTCTTT
.	.	TRBV9	TRBJ2-1	CASSAAYNEQFF	TGTGCCAGCAGCGCCGCCTACAATGAGCAGTTCTTC
.	.	TRBV4-1	TRBJ2-1	CASSQVGQFNEQFF	TGCGCCAGCAGCCAAGTGGGCCAGTTCAATGAGCAGTTCTTC
.	few	TRBV15	TRBJ2-3	CATSRDQGLTDTQYF	TGTGCCACCAGCAGAGATCAGGGACTCACAGATACGCAGTATTTT
TRBD2	.	TRBV28	TRBJ2-2	CASSFLELAGILNTGELFF	TGTGCCAGCAGTTTCCTCGAACTAGCGGGGATTTTGAACACCGGGGAGCTGTTTTTT
TRBD2	.	TRBV9	TRBJ2-2	CASSLFSGSVTGELFF	TGTGCCAGCAGCTTATTCAGCGGGAGTGTCACCGGGGAGCTGTTTTTT
.	.	TRBV11-2	TRBJ1-4	CASSEGPDSPTNEKLFF	TGTGCCAGCAGCGAAGGCCCCGACAGCCCAACTAATGAAAAACTGTTTTTT
TRBD2	.	TRBV27	TRBJ2-3	CASSSLYGFQREKSADTQYF	TGTGCCAGCAGTTCCTTATATGGGTTTCAGCGGGAGAAATCGGCAGATACGCAGTATTTT
TRBD1	.	TRBV28	TRBJ1-6	CASSLKTGEGRYDNSPLHF	TGTGCCAGCAGTTTAAAGACAGGGGAAGGGAGGTATGATAATTCACCCCTCCACTTT
TRBD1	.	TRBV11-3	TRBJ2-6	CASSFGGTDSGANVLTF	TGTGCCAGCAGCTTTGGTGGGACAGACTCTGGGGCCAACGTCCTGACTTTC
.	.	TRBV29-1	TRBJ2-6	CSVRASGANVLTF	TGCAGCGTAAGAGCCTCTGGGGCCAACGTCCTGACTTTC
.	.	TRBV27	TRBJ2-1	CASSLFQTNSYNEQFF	TGTGCCAGCAGTTTATTTCAGACAAACTCCTACAATGAGCAGTTCTTC
.	.	TRBV6-1	TRBJ2-7	CASSAAGKERYEQYF	TGTGCCAGCAGTGCCGCCGGGAAGGAAAGATACGAGCAGTACTTC
.	.	TRBV5-6	TRBJ1-5	CASSLGNQPQHF	TGTGCCAGCAGCTTGGGCAATCAGCCCCAGCATTTT
.	.	TRBV6-1	TRBJ1-2	CASSEVIGGSYGYTF	TGTGCCAGCAGTGAAGTAATTGGGGGGTCCTATGGCTACACCTTC
.	.	TRBV27	TRBJ2-7	CASSFGGSYEQYF	TGTGCCAGCAGTTTTGGGGGCTCCTACGAGCAGTACTTC
.	.	TRBV20-1	TRBJ2-1	CSAREVEQFF	TGCAGTGCTAGAGAGGTTGAGCAGTTCTTC
TRBD1	few	TRBV27	TRBJ2-7	CASRDRSSYEQYF	TGTGCCAGCAGGGACAGGAGCTCCTACGAGCAGTACTTC
TRBD1	few	TRBV6-5	TRBJ2-7	CASSYPGQGVHEQYF	TGTGCCAGCAGTTACCCGGGACAGGGGGTCCACGAGCAGTACTTC
TRBD1	.	TRBV30	TRBJ1-1	CAWTDRRDTEAFF	TGTGCCTGGACGGACAGGAGGGACACTGAAGCTTTCTTT
.	.	TRBV7-9	TRBJ2-7	CASSLYGGFEQYF	TGTGCCAGCAGCTTATATGGAGGGTTCGAGCAGTACTTC
.	.	TRBV5-4	TRBJ1-2	CASSCQWVRGYTF	TGTGCCAGCAGCTGCCAGTGGGTAAGGGGCTACACCTTC
TRBD1	.	TRBV5-1	TRBJ2-3	CASSFLDRGADTQYF	TGCGCCAGCAGCTTCCTGGACAGGGGCGCAGATACGCAGTATTTT
TRBD2	.	TRBV2	TRBJ2-7	CATVLAGAVFSYEQYF	TGTGCCACCGTACTAGCGGGGGCAGTGTTTTCCTACGAGCAGTACTTC
.	few	TRBV9	TRBJ2-5	CASSAGLLQETQYF	TGTGCCAGCAGCGCGGGACTCTTACAAGAGACCCAGTACTTC
.	few	TRBV7-2	TRBJ2-5	CASRTLAVFPQETQYF	TGTGCCAGCAGAACTCTGGCGGTTTTCCCTCAAGAGACCCAGTACTTC
.	.	TRBV20-1	TRBJ2-5	CSAREETQYF	TGCAGTGCTAGGGAAGAGACCCAGTACTTC
TRBD2	.	TRBV4-2	TRBJ2-3	CASSQDQDSGRPTDTQYF	TGTGCCAGCAGCCAAGATCAAGACAGCGGGAGGCCCACAGATACGCAGTATTTT
.	few	TRBV10-3	TRBJ1-1	CASRKGTEAFF	TGTGCCAGCAGGAAGGGCACTGAAGCTTTCTTT
.	.	TRBV29-1	TRBJ2-3	CSADLVDLSTDTQYF	TGCAGCGCCGATCTCGTCGACCTAAGCACAGATACGCAGTATTTT
.	.	TRBV19	TRBJ2-7	CASSQAHNYEQYF	TGTGCCAGTAGTCAGGCACACAACTACGAGCAGTACTTC
TRBD1	.	TRBV10-3	TRBJ1-3	CAIRGQADSGNTIYF	TGTGCCATCAGGGGACAGGCCGACTCTGGAAACACCATATATTTT
TRBD2	.	TRBV7-8	TRBJ2-7	CASSLVETSAYEQYF	TGTGCCAGCAGCTTAGTAGAGACTAGCGCCTACGAGCAGTACTTC
TRBD1	.	TRBV5-6	TRBJ1-3	CASSPNRQGADGNTIYF	TGTGCCAGCAGCCCAAATAGACAGGGGGCGGACGGAAACACCATATATTTT